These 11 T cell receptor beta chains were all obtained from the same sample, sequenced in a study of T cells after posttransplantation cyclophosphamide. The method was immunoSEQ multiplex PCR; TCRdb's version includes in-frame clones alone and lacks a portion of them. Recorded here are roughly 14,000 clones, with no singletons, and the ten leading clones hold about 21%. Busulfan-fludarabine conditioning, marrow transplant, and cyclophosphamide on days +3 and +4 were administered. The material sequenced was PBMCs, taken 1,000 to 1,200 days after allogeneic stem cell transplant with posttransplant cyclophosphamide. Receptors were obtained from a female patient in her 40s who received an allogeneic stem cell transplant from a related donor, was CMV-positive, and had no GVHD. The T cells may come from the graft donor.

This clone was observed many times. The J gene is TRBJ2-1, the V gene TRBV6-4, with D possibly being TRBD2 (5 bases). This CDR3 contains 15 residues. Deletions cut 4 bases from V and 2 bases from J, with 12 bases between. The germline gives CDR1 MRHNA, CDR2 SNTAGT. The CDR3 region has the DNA TGTGCCAGCAGTGCCTCGCCGGGAACCTACAATGAGCAGTTCTTC. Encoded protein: CASSASPGTYNEQFF.

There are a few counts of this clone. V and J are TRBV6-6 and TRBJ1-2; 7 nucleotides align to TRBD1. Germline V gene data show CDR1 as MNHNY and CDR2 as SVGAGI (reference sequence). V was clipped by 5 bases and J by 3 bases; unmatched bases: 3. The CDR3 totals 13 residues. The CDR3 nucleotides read TGTGCCAGCAGTCCCCAGGGGGACTATGGCTACACCTTC. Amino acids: CASSPQGDYGYTF.

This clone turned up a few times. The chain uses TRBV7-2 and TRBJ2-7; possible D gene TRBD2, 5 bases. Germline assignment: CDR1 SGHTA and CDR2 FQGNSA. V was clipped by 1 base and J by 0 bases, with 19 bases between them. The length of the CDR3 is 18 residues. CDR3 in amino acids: CASSLGQVAGGYSYEQYF. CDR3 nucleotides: TGTGCCAGCAGCTTAGGTCAGGTGGCGGGCGGGTACTCCTACGAGCAGTACTTC.

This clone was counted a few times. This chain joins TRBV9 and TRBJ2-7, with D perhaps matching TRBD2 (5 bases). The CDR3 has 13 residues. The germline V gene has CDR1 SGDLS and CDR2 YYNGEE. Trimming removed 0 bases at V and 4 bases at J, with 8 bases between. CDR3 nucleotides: TGTGCCAGCAGCGTAGCCGGGGAATACGAGCAGTACTTC. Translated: CASSVAGEYEQYF.

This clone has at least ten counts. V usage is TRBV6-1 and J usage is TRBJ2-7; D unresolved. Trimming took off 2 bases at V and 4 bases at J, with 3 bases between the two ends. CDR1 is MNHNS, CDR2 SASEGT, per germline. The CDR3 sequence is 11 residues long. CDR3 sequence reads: CASSELYEQYF. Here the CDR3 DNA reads TGTGCCAGCAGTGAACTTTACGAGCAGTACTTC.

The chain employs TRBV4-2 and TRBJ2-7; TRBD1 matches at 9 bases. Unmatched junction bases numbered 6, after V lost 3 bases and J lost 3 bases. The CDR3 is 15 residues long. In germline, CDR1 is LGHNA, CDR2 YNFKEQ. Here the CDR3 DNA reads TGTGCCAGCAGCCAGTTACAGGGGGCGATCTACGAGCAGTACTTC. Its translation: CASSQLQGAIYEQYF.

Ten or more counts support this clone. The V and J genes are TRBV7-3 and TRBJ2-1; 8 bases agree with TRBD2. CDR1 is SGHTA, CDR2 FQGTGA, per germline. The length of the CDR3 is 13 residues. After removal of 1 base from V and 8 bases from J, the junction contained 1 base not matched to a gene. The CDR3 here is CASSLSGGYEQFF. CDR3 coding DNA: TGTGCCAGCAGCTTAAGCGGGGGGTATGAGCAGTTCTTC.

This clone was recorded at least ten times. For the CDR3, the DNA is TGTGCCAGCAGCTTAAAGCTAGCGGGGAGCCAATACACAGATACGCAGTATTTT. Translating it yields CASSLKLAGSQYTDTQYF. The V and J genes are TRBV7-2 and TRBJ2-3, with 9 nucleotides matching TRBD2. Germline V gene lookup returns CDR1 SGHTA and CDR2 FQGNSA. J lost 2 bases, V lost 2 bases, and 11 bases had no gene match. The CDR3 covers 18 residues.

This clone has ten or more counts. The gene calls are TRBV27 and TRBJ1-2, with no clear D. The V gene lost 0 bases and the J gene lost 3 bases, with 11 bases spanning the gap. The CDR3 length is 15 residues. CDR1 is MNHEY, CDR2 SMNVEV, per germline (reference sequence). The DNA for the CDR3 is TGTGCCAGCAGTTTATCAGTTGGACTAGACTATGGCTACACCTTC. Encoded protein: CASSLSVGLDYGYTF.

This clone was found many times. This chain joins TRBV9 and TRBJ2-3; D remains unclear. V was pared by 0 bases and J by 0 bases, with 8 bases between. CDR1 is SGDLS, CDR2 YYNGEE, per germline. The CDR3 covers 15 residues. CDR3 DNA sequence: TGTGCCAGCAGCGTAGCGGTATCTAGCACAGATACGCAGTATTTT. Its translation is CASSVAVSSTDTQYF. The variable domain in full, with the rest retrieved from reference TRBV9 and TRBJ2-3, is DSGVTQTPKHLITATGQRVTLRCSPRSGDLSVYWYQQSLDQGLQFLIQYYNGEERAKGNILERFSAQQFPDLHSELNLSSLELGDSALYFCASSVAVSSTDTQYFGPGTRLTVL.

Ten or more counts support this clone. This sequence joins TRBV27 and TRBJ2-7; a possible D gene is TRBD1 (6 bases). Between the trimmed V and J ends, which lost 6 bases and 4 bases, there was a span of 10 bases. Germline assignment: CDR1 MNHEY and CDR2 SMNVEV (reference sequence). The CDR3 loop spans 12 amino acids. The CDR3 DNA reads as TGTGCCAGCAGACAGGGTCAGTACGAGCAGTACTTC. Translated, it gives CASRQGQYEQYF.